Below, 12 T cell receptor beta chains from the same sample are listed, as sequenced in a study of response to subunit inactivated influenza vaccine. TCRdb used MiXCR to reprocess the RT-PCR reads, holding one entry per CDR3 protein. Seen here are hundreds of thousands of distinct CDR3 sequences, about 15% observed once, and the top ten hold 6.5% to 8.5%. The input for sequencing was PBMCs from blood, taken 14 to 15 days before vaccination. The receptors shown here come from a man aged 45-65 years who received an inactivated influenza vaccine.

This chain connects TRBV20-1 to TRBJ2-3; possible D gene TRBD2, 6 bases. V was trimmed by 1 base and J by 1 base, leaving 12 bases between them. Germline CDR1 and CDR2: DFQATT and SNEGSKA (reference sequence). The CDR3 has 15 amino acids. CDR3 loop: CSARAGATRTDTQYF. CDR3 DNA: TGCAGTGCTAGAGCGGGAGCGACTCGCACAGATACGCAGTATTTT.

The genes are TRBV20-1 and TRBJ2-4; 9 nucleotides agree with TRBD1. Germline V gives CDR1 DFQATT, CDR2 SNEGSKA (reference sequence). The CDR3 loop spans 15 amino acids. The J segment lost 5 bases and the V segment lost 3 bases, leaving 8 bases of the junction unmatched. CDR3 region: CSASRDRVRENIQYF. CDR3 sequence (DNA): TGCAGTGCTAGTCGGGACAGGGTTCGGGAAAACATTCAGTACTTC.

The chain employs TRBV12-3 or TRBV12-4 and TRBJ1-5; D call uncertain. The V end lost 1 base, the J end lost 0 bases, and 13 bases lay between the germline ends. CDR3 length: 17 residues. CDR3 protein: CASSLGSSVYSNQPQHF. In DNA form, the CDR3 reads TGTGCCAGCAGTTTAGGGTCTTCGGTTTATAGCAATCAGCCCCAGCATTTT.

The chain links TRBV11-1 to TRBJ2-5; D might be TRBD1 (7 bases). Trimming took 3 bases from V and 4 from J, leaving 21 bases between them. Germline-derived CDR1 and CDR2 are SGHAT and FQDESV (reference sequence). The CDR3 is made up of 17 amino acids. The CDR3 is CASSFRGTAFGGETQYF. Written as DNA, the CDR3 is TGTGCCAGCAGCTTCAGAGGGACAGCCTTCGGGGGAGAGACCCAGTACTTC.

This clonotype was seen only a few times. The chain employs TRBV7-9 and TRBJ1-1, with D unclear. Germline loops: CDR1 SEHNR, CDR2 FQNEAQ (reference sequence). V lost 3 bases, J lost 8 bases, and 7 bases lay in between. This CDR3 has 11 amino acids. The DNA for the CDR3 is TGTGCCAGCAGCTTTGGCAGGGAAGCTTTCTTT. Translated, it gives CASSFGREAFF.

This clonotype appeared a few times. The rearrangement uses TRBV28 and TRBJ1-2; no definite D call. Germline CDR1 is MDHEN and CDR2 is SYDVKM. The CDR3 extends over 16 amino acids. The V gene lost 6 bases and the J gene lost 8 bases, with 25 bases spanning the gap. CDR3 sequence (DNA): TGTGCCAGCAGCCCCCCAGTCGGCAGGTGGATAAGCGGCTACACCTTC. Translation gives CASSPPVGRWISGYTF.

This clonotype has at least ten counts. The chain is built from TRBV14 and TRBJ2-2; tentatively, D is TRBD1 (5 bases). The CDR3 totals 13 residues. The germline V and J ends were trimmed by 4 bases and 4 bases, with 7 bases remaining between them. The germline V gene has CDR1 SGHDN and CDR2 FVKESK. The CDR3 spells CASSPRVTGELFF. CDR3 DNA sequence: TGTGCCAGCAGCCCCAGGGTCACCGGGGAGCTGTTTTTT.

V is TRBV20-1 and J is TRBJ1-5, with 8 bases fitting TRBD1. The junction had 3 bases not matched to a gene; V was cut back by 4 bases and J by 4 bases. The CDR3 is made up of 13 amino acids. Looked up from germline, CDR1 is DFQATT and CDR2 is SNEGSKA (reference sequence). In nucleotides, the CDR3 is TGCAGTGCTATTGGACAGGGTAATCAGCCCCAGCATTTT. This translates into CSAIGQGNQPQHF.

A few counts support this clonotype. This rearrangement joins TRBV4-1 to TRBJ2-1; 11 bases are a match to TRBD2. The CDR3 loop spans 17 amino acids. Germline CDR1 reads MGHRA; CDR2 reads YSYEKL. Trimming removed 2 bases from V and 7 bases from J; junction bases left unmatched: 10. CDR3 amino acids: CASSQLQLAGGRNEQFF. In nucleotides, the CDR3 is TGCGCCAGCAGCCAACTCCAGCTAGCGGGAGGTAGGAATGAGCAGTTCTTC.

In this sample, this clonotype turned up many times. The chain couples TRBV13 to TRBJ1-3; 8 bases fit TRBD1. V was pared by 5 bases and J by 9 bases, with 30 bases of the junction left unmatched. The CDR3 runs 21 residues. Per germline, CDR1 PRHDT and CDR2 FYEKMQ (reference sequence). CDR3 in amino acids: CASSRIPGAESITGGKSTIYF. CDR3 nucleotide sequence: TGTGCCAGCAGCCGGATACCGGGCGCCGAGAGTATAACAGGGGGAAAAAGCACCATATATTTT.

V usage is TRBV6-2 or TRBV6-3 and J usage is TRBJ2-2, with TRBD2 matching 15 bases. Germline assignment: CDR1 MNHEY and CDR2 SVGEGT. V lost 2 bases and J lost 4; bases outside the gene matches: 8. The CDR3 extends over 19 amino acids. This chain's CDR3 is CASSYGGTSGRIGTGELFF. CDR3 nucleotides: TGTGCCAGCAGTTACGGCGGGACTAGCGGGAGGATAGGCACCGGGGAGCTGTTTTTT.

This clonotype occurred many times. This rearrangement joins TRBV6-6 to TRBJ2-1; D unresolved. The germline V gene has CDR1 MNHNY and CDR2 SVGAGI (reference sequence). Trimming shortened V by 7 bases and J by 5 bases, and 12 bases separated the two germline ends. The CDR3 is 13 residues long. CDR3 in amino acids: CASKFSKNNEQFF. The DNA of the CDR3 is TGTGCCAGCAAGTTCAGTAAAAACAATGAGCAGTTCTTC.